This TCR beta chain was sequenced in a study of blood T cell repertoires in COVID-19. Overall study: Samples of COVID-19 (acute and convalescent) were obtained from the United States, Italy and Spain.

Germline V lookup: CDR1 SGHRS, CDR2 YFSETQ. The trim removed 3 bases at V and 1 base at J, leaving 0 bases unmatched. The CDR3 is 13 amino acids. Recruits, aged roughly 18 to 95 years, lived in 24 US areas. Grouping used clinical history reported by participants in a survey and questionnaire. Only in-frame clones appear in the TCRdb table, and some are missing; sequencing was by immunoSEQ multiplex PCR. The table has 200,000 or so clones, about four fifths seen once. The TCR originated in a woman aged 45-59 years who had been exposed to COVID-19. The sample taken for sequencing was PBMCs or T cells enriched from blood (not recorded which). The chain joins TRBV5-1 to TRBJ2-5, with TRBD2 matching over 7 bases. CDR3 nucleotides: TGCGCCAGCAGCTGGGAGGGCCAAGAGACCCAGTACTTC. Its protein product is CASSWEGQETQYF.